These 24 T cell receptor beta chains were all obtained from the same sample, sequenced in a study of control samples from healthy donors and cancer patients (dated by TCRdb to 2020 to 2022). The receptor library was made with the immunoSEQ multiplex PCR assay. In its TCRdb copy, this immuneACCESS table keeps in-frame sequences only and misses some clones. Where compared with another copy, unresolved V genes explain less than half of these, and the others have no known cause. This sample is represented by around 77,000 clones; approximately 92% of them were singletons. Of the sample, about 5.6% falls within the top ten clones. Sequenced input: blood. Receptors were obtained from a woman aged 55-70 years in good health.

CDR3 region: CASSLTGEDGELFF. The CDR3 coding sequence is TGCGCCAGCAGCTTGACAGGGGAGGACGGGGAGCTGTTTTTT. The chain carries TRBV5-1 and TRBJ2-2; tentatively, D is TRBD1 (7 bases). CDR3 length: 14 residues. CDR1 and CDR2 from the germline V gene are SGHRS and YFSETQ. V shed 1 base and J shed 7 bases, with 11 bases lying between them.

The rearrangement uses TRBV7-9 and TRBJ2-7; TRBD1 might be the D (6 bases). V was pared by 2 bases and J by 6 bases, with 8 bases between. Germline V gives CDR1 SEHNR, CDR2 FQNEAQ (reference sequence). The CDR3 spans 12 residues. CDR3 nucleotides: TGTGCCAGCAGCTTATTAGGGGGCGAGCAGTACTTC. It translates to CASSLLGGEQYF.

The V gene is TRBV9, the J gene TRBJ1-5; D gene unclear. This CDR3 is built from 15 residues. Trimming left V 0 bases short and J 2 bases short, with 9 bases between. Germline loops: CDR1 SGDLS, CDR2 YYNGEE. In nucleotides, the CDR3 is TGTGCCAGCAGCGTAGACGATGGTGGCAATCAGCCCCAGCATTTT. This translates into CASSVDDGGNQPQHF.

V and J are TRBV10-2 and TRBJ1-1; D possibly corresponds to TRBD1 (5 bases). Per germline, CDR1 WSHSY and CDR2 SAAADI. V was pared by 7 bases and J by 0 bases, with 24 bases between. CDR3 length: 18 residues. CDR3 region: CASTGSRDGLSMNTEAFF. For the CDR3, the DNA is TGCGCCAGCACTGGATCCCGGGACGGGCTTTCCATGAACACTGAAGCTTTCTTT.

J is TRBJ2-1 and V is TRBV30; 9 bases match TRBD2. Trimming removed 1 base from V and 12 bases from J; junction bases left unmatched: 1. Germline V gene lookup returns CDR1 GTSNPN and CDR2 SVGIG (reference sequence). The CDR3 sequence is 11 residues long. CDR3 DNA sequence: TGTGCCTGGAGTGGACTAGCGGCGCAGTTCTTC. As protein: CAWSGLAAQFF.

The chain employs TRBV9 and TRBJ2-7; 11 bases are shared with TRBD2. The CDR3 is 14 residues long. Germline CDR1 and CDR2: SGDLS and YYNGEE. V trimming: 7 bases; J trimming: 2 bases; junction bases outside the gene matches: 5. The CDR3 loop reads CASSRLAGTYEQYF. The DNA for the CDR3 is TGTGCCAGCTCCAGACTAGCGGGGACCTACGAGCAGTACTTC.

The chain has TRBV28 and TRBJ1-2, with TRBD1 matching 11 bases. The CDR3 sequence is 17 residues long. V lost 5 bases, J lost 7 bases, and 15 bases stayed unmatched. Germline loops: CDR1 MDHEN, CDR2 SYDVKM. Here the CDR3 DNA reads TGTGCCAGCAGTACCGTCACTTGGACAGGGGGCAGGGGTGGCTACACCTTC. Translated: CASSTVTWTGGRGGYTF.

The chain recombines TRBV7-3 with TRBJ2-5; 9 bases fit TRBD2. Losses at the gene ends were 5 bases for V and 1 base for J; bases not matched to a gene: 11. Germline V gives CDR1 SGHTA, CDR2 FQGTGA. The CDR3 is 17 amino acids. The CDR3 sequence: CASSPGPEREAQETQYF. The CDR3 coding sequence is TGTGCCAGCAGCCCCGGTCCCGAGCGGGAGGCCCAAGAGACCCAGTACTTC.

This rearrangement joins TRBV19 to TRBJ1-2, with D possibly TRBD1 on 6 matching bases. The CDR3 covers 17 residues. Germline V lookup: CDR1 LNHDA, CDR2 SQIVND (reference sequence). V lost 1 base and J lost 2, with 17 bases in between. CDR3: CASSIAQGRYSNYGYTF. In nucleotides, the CDR3 is TGTGCCAGTAGTATAGCCCAGGGGCGCTATTCCAACTATGGCTACACCTTC.

The V gene is TRBV28, the J gene TRBJ1-4, with D unclear. CDR1 and CDR2 (germline): MDHEN, SYDVKM. The CDR3 extends over 18 amino acids. The V end was cut by 5 bases, the J end by 1 base, with 20 bases between. The CDR3 loop reads CASSNPIPLPLTNEKLFF. The CDR3 bases are TGTGCCAGCAGTAACCCGATTCCCCTCCCGTTAACTAATGAAAAACTGTTTTTT.

J is TRBJ2-6 and V is TRBV3-1 (or the pseudogene TRBV3-2); 12 bases match TRBD2. CDR3 length: 17 amino acids. Looked up from germline, CDR1 is LGHDT and CDR2 is YNNKEL (reference sequence). The J segment lost 2 bases and the V segment lost 4 bases, leaving 3 bases of the junction unmatched. The CDR3 here is CASSPSGRAAGANVLTF. The DNA for the CDR3 is TGTGCCAGCAGCCCTAGCGGGAGGGCGGCTGGGGCCAACGTCCTGACTTTC.

The chain is built from TRBV3-1 (or the pseudogene TRBV3-2) and TRBJ2-7; 10 nucleotides agree with TRBD1. Germline V gives CDR1 LGHDT, CDR2 YNNKEL (reference sequence). This CDR3 has 16 residues. The junction had 6 bases not matched to a gene; V was cut back by 3 bases and J by 1 base. This chain's CDR3 is CASSQTTDRGSYEQYF. The CDR3 bases are TGTGCCAGCAGCCAGACTACGGACAGGGGGTCCTACGAGCAGTACTTC.

The chain links TRBV12-3 or TRBV12-4 to TRBJ1-6; no definite D call. The V gene lost 6 bases and the J gene lost 0 bases, with 0 bases spanning the gap. The CDR3 contains 12 residues. CDR3 amino acids: CASSSYNSPLHF. The CDR3 DNA sequence: TGTGCCAGCAGCTCCTATAATTCACCCCTCCACTTT.

The V and J genes are TRBV6-2 or TRBV6-3 and TRBJ1-2; D is ambiguous. There are 15 residues in the CDR3. CDR1 and CDR2 (germline): MNHEY, SVGEGT. V gave up 5 bases and J gave up 0 bases, with 13 bases separating them. The CDR3 protein is CASSSQTQANYGYTF. In nucleotides, the CDR3 is TGTGCCAGCAGTAGCCAGACGCAAGCTAACTATGGCTACACCTTC.

The J gene is TRBJ1-2, the V gene TRBV27; D possibly corresponds to TRBD1 (6 bases). Trimming left V 5 bases short and J 8 bases short, with 18 bases between. CDR1 and CDR2 (germline): MNHEY, SMNVEV (reference sequence). This CDR3 is 14 amino acids long. CDR3 sequence (DNA): TGTGCCAGCAGTGTGAAAGGGGGTCGCGGAGGCTACACCTTC. Translation gives CASSVKGGRGGYTF.

CDR3 in amino acids: CAGQGAGYGYTF. The CDR3 DNA reads as TGTGCCGGTCAGGGGGCTGGATATGGCTACACCTTC. The chain carries TRBV28 and TRBJ1-2; 8 bases map to TRBD1. V was pared by 11 bases and J by 5 bases, with 7 bases of the junction left unmatched. This CDR3 comprises 12 residues. Germline assignment: CDR1 MDHEN and CDR2 SYDVKM.

This rearrangement joins TRBV28 to TRBJ1-2; no clear D. Germline CDR1 is MDHEN and CDR2 is SYDVKM. The ends were cut back, 4 bases at V and 7 bases at J, with 16 bases in the middle. This CDR3 has 14 amino acids. The CDR3 DNA reads TGTGCCAGCAGTTCCTCGACTGATTTGCGTGGCTACACCTTC. This gives the protein CASSSSTDLRGYTF.

The rearrangement joins TRBV6-5 to TRBJ2-5, with a possible D match to TRBD2 (7 bases). In germline, CDR1 is MNHEY, CDR2 SVGAGI. CDR3 size: 13 residues. V was cut by 8 bases and J by 4 bases, with 14 bases left in between. The CDR3 DNA reads TGTGCCAGCGGACCGGGGGGCGGAGAGACCCAGTACTTC. Residues: CASGPGGGETQYF.

V gene TRBV5-4 combines with J gene TRBJ2-1, with 11 bases identical to TRBD2. The CDR3 is 16 residues long. J gave up 4 bases and V 3 bases, and 6 bases lay outside the gene matches. The germline gives CDR1 SGHNT, CDR2 YYREEE (reference sequence). The CDR3 region has the DNA TGTGCCAGCAGCTCCCGGACTAGCGGGCTTTACAATGAGCAGTTCTTC. Amino acid sequence: CASSSRTSGLYNEQFF.

The chain is built from TRBV5-4 and TRBJ2-1; 9 positions agree with TRBD2. The CDR3 spans 15 residues. V shed 0 bases and J 12 bases; nucleotides not matched to a gene: 10. Germline V lookup: CDR1 SGHNT, CDR2 YYREEE (reference sequence). CDR3 sequence reads: CASSLEGLAISMQFF. CDR3 nucleotide sequence: TGTGCCAGCAGCTTGGAGGGACTAGCAATCAGTATGCAGTTCTTC.

The chain uses TRBV3-1 (or the pseudogene TRBV3-2) and TRBJ2-2; the D is unclear. There are 16 residues in the CDR3. V was clipped by 3 bases and J by 0 bases, with 11 bases between them. Germline assignment: CDR1 LGHDT and CDR2 YNNKEL (reference sequence). CDR3 region: CASSHQQFANTGELFF. Here the CDR3 DNA reads TGTGCCAGCAGCCACCAACAGTTCGCGAACACCGGGGAGCTGTTTTTT.

V gene TRBV9 combines with J gene TRBJ1-4; D call uncertain. The CDR3 sequence is 15 residues long. V shed 0 bases and J shed 7 bases, with 13 bases lying between them. CDR1 and CDR2 (germline): SGDLS, YYNGEE. CDR3 amino acids: CASSVAHYRGEKLFF. CDR3 DNA sequence: TGTGCCAGCAGCGTAGCTCATTATCGCGGTGAAAAACTGTTTTTT.

The chain is built from TRBV7-3 and TRBJ1-1; D gene ambiguous. There are 13 residues in the CDR3. V was trimmed by 3 bases and J by 4 bases, leaving 9 bases between them. Germline loops: CDR1 SGHTA, CDR2 FQGTGA. This chain's CDR3 is CASSFYRTTEAFF. Here the CDR3 DNA reads TGTGCCAGCAGCTTTTACCGTACCACTGAAGCTTTCTTT. Based on the CDR3 plus reference TRBV7-3 and TRBJ1-1, the full variable domain is GAGVSQTPSNKVTEKGKYVELRCDPISGHTALYWYRQSLGQGPEFLIYFQGTGAADDSGLPNDRFFAVRPEGSVSTLKIQRTERGDSAVYLCASSFYRTTEAFFGQGTRLTVV.

The chain uses TRBV28 and TRBJ1-6; D unresolved. From germline, CDR1 is MDHEN and CDR2 SYDVKM. Trimming removed 2 bases at V and 4 bases at J, with 15 bases between. The CDR3 runs 17 residues. CDR3 region: CASSLERIGGYNSPLHF. For the CDR3, the DNA is TGTGCCAGCAGTTTAGAGCGTATAGGCGGATATAATTCACCCCTCCACTTT.